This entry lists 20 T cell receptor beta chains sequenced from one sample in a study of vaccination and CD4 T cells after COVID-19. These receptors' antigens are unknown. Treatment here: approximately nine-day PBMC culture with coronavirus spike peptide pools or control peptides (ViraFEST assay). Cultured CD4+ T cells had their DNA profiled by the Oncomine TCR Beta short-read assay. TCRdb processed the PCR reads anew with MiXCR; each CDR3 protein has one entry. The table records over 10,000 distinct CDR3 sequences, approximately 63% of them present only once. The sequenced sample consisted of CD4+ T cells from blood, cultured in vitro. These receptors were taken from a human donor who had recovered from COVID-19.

CDR3 bases: TGTGCCTGGAGCCCTCGGGGGCACTATGGCTACACCTTC. This translates into CAWSPRGHYGYTF. This chain connects TRBV30 to TRBJ1-2; possibly TRBD1 for D (6 bases). With 3 bases removed from V and 3 bases from J, the gap between germline ends came to 11 bases. This CDR3 has 13 amino acids. The V gene's germline CDR1 is GTSNPN and CDR2 SVGIG (reference sequence).

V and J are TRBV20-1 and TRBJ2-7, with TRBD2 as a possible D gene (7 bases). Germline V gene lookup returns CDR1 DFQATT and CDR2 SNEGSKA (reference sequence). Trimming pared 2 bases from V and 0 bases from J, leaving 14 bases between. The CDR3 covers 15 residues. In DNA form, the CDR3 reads TGCAGTGCTAGACGGGGGGCGGACCCCTCCTACGAGCAGTACTTC. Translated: CSARRGADPSYEQYF.

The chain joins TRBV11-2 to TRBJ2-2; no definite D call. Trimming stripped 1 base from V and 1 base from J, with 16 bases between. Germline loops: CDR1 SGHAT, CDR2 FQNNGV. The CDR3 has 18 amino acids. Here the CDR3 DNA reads TGTGCCAGCAGCTTAGTTCCCCCTGCAGCGAGGAACACCGGGGAGCTGTTTTTT. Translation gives CASSLVPPAARNTGELFF.

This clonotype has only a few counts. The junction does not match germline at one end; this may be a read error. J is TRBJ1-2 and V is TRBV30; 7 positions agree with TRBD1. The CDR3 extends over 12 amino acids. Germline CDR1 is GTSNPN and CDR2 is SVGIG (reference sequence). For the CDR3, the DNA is TGTGCCGGGAGACAGGGTGGCTATGGCTACACCTTC. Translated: CAGRQGGYGYTF.

DNA of the CDR3: TGTGCCAGCAGTTTGTTTTCAGGGGCTAATGAAAAACTGTTTTTT. Residues: CASSLFSGANEKLFF. The V gene is TRBV27, the J gene TRBJ1-4; TRBD1 might be the D (6 bases). The germline V gene encodes CDR1 MNHEY and CDR2 SMNVEV (reference sequence). CDR3 length: 15 residues. V lost 3 bases and J lost 3, with 11 bases in between.

This CDR3 reads CASSLEGGRADTQYF. CDR3 bases: TGCGCCAGCAGCTTGGAAGGGGGAAGGGCAGATACGCAGTATTTT. V is TRBV5-1 and J is TRBJ2-3, with a tentative D call TRBD1 (6 bases). CDR1 and CDR2 from the germline V gene are SGHRS and YFSETQ. The CDR3 length is 15 residues. V lost 0 bases, J lost 4 bases, and 12 bases lay in between.

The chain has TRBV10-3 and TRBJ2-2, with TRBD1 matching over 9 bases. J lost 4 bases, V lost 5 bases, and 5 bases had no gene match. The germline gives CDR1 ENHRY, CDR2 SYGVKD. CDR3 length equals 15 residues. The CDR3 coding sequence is TGTGCCATCAGTCCCGGGACAGGGCTCACCGGGGAGCTGTTTTTT. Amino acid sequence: CAISPGTGLTGELFF.

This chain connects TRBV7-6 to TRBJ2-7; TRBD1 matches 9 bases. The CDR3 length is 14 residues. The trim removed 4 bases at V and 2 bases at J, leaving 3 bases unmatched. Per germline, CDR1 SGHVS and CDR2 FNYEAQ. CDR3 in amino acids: CASSSGTGPYEQYF. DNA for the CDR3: TGTGCCAGCAGCTCCGGGACAGGGCCCTACGAGCAGTACTTC.

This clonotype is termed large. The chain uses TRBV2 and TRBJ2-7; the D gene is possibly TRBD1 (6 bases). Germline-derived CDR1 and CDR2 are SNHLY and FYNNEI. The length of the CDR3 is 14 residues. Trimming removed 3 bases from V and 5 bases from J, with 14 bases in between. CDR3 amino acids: CASSDPQGRNEQYF. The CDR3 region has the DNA TGTGCCAGCAGTGACCCACAGGGTAGGAACGAGCAGTACTTC.

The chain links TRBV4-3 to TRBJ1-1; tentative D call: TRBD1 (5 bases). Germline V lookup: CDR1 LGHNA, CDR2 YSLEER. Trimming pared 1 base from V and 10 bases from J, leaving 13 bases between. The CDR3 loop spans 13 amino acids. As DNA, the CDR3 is TGCGCCAGCAGCCAAGGCGCAGGGTTGCCAGCTTTCTTT. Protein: CASSQGAGLPAFF.

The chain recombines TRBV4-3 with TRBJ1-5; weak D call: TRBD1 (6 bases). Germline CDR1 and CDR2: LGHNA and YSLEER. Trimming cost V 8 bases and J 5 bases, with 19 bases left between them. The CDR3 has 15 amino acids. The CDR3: CASRAPEGGHQPQHF. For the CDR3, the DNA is TGCGCCAGCCGGGCCCCGGAGGGGGGACATCAGCCCCAGCATTTT.

DNA of the CDR3: TGTGCCAGCAGCTTAGGTCGCCTGGGACAGGGGTTTGGCTACACCTTC. The encoded protein is CASSLGRLGQGFGYTF. V gene TRBV7-6 combines with J gene TRBJ1-2; 10 bases line up with TRBD1. The CDR3 length is 16 residues. Germline V gene data show CDR1 as SGHVS and CDR2 as FNYEAQ. V trimming: 1 base; J trimming: 7 bases; junction bases outside the gene matches: 9.

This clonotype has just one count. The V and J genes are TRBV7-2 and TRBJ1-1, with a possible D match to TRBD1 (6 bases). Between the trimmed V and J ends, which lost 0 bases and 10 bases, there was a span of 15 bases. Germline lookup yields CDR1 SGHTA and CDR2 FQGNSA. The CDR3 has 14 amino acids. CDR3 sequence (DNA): TGTGCCAGCAGCTTAGCGCTGGGGGCTTTTGGAGCTTTCTTT. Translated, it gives CASSLALGAFGAFF.

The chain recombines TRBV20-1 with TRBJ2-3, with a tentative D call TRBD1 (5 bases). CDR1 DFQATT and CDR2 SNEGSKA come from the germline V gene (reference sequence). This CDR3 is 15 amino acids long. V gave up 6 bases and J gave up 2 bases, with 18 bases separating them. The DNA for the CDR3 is TGCAGTGCACTATTTAGGGGTATGATCACAGATACGCAGTATTTT. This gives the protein CSALFRGMITDTQYF.

The CDR3 sequence is CASSPRQHQNYGYTF. As DNA, the CDR3 is TGCGCCAGCAGCCCCCGACAGCACCAAAACTATGGCTACACCTTC. The chain couples TRBV4-3 to TRBJ1-2; tentatively, D is TRBD1 (5 bases). V shed 4 bases and J shed 2 bases, with 14 bases lying between them. From germline, CDR1 is LGHNA and CDR2 YSLEER. The CDR3 length is 15 residues.

This CDR3 is CASSSTTNTGELFF. The CDR3 DNA sequence: TGTGCCAGCAGTTCGACAACGAACACCGGGGAGCTGTTTTTT. The chain couples TRBV12-3 or TRBV12-4 to TRBJ2-2; D uncertain. V was shortened by 4 bases and J by 0 bases, with 6 bases between the two germline ends. This CDR3 is built from 14 residues.

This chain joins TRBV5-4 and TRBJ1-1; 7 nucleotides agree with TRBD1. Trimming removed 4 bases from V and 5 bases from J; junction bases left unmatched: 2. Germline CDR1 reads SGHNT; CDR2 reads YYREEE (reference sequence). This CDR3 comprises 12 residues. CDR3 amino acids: CASSLQGTEAFF. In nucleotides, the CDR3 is TGTGCCAGCAGCCTACAGGGGACTGAAGCTTTCTTT.

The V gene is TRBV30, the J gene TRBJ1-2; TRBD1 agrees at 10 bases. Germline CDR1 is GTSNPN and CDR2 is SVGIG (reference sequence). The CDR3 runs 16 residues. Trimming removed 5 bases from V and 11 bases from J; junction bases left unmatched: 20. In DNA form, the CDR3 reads TGTGCCTGGGACCTATCCCGGGACAGGGGAACAGGAGGGTACACCTTC. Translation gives CAWDLSRDRGTGGYTF.

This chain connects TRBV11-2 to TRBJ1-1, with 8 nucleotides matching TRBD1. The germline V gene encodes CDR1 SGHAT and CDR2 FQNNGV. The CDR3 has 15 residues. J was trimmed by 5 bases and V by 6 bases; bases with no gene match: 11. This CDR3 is CASSSVRGRRTEAFF. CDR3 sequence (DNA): TGTGCCAGCAGTTCCGTCAGGGGGCGACGAACTGAAGCTTTCTTT. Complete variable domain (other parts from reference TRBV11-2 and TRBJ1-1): EAGVAQSPRYKIIEKRQSVAFWCNPISGHATLYWYQQILGQGPKLLIQFQNNGVVDDSQLPKDRFSAERLKGVDSTLKIQPAKLEDSAVYLCASSSVRGRRTEAFFGQGTRLTVV.

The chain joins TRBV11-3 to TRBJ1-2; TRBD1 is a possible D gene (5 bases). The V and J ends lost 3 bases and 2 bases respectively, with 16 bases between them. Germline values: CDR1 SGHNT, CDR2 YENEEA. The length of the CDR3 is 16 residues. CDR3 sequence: CASSFYSGTENYGYTF. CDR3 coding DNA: TGTGCCAGCAGCTTCTACTCCGGGACGGAGAACTATGGCTACACCTTC.